This T cell receptor (beta chain) emerged from a study of T cell responses to AZD1222 COVID-19 vaccine. The repertoire was sequenced with immunoSEQ multiplex PCR; TCRdb's copy has only in-frame clones and lacks some. The sample yields about 150,000 clones, around four fifths seen once. CDR3 length equals 10 residues. V was shortened by 1 base and J by 8 bases, with 2 bases between the two germline ends. Germline assignment: CDR1 GTSNPN and CDR2 SVGIG (reference sequence). General observations from the study: Females outnumbered males among donors, who were mostly white British; clonal diversity was possibly underestimated. It was only after the peak T cell response that any repertoires were sampled. Once two AZD1222 doses were given, Spike-specific TCR breadth and depth went up.

This clone came up a few times. Its antigen is currently unknown. Specimen: peripheral blood, collected on day 0 of MenACWY control vaccination. This sequence was found in an adult in good health. J is TRBJ1-4 and V is TRBV30; D is unclear. The CDR3 reads CAWSGEKLFF. Written as DNA, the CDR3 is TGTGCCTGGAGTGGCGAAAAACTGTTTTTT.